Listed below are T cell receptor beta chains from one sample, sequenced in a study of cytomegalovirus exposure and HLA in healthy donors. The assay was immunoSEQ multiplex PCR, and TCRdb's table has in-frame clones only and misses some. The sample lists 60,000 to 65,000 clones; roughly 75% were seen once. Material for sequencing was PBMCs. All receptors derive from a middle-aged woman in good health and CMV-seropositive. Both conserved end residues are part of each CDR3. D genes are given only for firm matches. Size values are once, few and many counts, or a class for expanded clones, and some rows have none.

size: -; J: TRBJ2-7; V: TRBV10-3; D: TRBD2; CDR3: CAISSGGLSYEQYF; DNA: TGTGCCATCAGTAGCGGGGGGCTCTCCTACGAGCAGTACTTC
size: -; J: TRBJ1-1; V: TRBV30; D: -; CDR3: CAWRGDAGWETEAFF; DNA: TGTGCCTGGAGAGGAGATGCGGGGTGGGAGACTGAAGCTTTCTTT
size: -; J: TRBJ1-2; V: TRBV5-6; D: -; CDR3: CASSLGGRGGYTF; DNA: TGTGCCAGCAGCTTGGGGGGGCGCGGAGGCTACACCTTC
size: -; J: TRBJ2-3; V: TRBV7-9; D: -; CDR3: CASSASLGGPDTQYF; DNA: TGTGCCAGCAGCGCCTCGCTGGGAGGACCAGATACGCAGTATTTT
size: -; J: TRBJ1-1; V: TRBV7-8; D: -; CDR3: CASAPGKWGAEAFF; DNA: TGTGCCAGCGCCCCCGGGAAGTGGGGAGCTGAAGCTTTCTTT
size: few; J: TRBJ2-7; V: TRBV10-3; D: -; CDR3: CACRGTLTYEQYF; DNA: TGTGCCTGCAGGGGAACCTTAACCTACGAGCAGTACTTC
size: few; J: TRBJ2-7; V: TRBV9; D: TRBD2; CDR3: CASSSGGGGTSYEQYF; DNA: TGTGCCAGCAGCTCGGGCGGGGGGGGCACCTCCTACGAGCAGTACTTC
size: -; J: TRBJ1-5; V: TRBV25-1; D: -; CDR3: CASSADSAGIQPQHF; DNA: TGTGCCAGCAGTGCAGATAGTGCGGGGATCCAGCCCCAGCATTTT
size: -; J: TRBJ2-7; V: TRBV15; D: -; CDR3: CATSRDLGEDEQYF; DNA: TGTGCCACCAGCAGAGATCTCGGTGAGGACGAGCAGTACTTC
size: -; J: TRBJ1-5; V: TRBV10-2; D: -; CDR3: CASSESQGQPQHF; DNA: TGCGCCAGCAGTGAGTCCCAGGGGCAGCCCCAGCATTTT
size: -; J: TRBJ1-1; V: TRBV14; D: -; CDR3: CASSQNLNTEAFF; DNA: TGTGCCAGCAGCCAGAACTTGAACACTGAAGCTTTCTTT
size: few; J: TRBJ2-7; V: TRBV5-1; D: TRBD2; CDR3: CASSLGSGGEIPYEQYF; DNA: TGCGCCAGCAGCTTGGGGAGCGGGGGGGAAATCCCCTACGAGCAGTACTTC
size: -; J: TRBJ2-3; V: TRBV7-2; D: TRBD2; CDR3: CASSPRGGTQYF; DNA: TGTGCCAGCAGCCCCCGCGGGGGGACGCAGTATTTT
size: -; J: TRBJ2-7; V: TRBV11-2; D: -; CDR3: CASSLAQIPYEQYF; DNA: TGTGCCAGCAGCTTAGCCCAGATACCCTACGAGCAGTACTTC
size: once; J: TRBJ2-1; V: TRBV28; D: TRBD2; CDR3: CASSFGTSNGNEQFF; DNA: TGTGCCAGCAGTTTCGGGACTAGCAATGGCAATGAGCAGTTCTTC
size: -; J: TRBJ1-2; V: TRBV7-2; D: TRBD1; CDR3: CASSPQGEPRGYTF; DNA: TGTGCCAGCAGCCCCCAGGGGGAGCCTCGTGGCTACACCTTC
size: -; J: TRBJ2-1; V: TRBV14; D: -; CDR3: CASSQVGGHPFF; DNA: TGTGCCAGCAGCCAAGTCGGGGGTCACCCGTTCTTC
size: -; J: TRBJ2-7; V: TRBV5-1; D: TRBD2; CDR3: CASSPSGGPSYEQYF; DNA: TGCGCCAGCAGCCCTAGCGGGGGGCCCTCCTACGAGCAGTACTTC
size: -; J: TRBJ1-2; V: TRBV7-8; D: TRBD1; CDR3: CASSSGQGDYGYTF; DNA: TGTGCCAGCAGCTCCGGACAGGGAGACTATGGCTACACCTTC
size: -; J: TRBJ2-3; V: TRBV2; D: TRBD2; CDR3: CASMRGSTDTQYF; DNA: TGTGCCAGCATGCGGGGGAGCACAGATACGCAGTATTTT
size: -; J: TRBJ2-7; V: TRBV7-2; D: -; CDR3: CASSLRAGNEQYF; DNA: TGTGCCAGCAGCTTAAGGGCAGGGAACGAGCAGTACTTC
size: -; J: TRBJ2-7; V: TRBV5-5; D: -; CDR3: CASSLGGHPYEQYF; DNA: TGTGCCAGCAGCTTGGGTGGACACCCCTACGAGCAGTACTTC
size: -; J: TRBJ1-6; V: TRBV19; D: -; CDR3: CASSIGGTTLHF; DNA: TGTGCCAGTAGTATCGGGGGGACAACCCTCCACTTT
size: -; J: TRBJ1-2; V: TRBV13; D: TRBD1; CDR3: CASSLVQGDGYTF; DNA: TGTGCCAGCAGCTTAGTGCAGGGGGATGGCTACACCTTC
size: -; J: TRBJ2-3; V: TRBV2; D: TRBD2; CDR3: CASSGRGATDTQYF; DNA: TGTGCCAGCTCGGGGCGGGGGGCCACAGATACGCAGTATTTT
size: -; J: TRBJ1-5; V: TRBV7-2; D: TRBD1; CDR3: CASSLEGAGNQPQHF; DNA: TGTGCCAGCAGCTTAGAGGGGGCGGGCAATCAGCCCCAGCATTTT
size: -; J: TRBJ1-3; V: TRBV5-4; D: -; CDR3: CASSFYSSGNTIYF; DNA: TGTGCCAGCAGCTTCTACAGCTCTGGAAACACCATATATTTT
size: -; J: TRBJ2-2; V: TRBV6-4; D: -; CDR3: CASSDSPFGNTGELFF; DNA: TGTGCCAGCAGTGACTCGCCCTTCGGGAACACCGGGGAGCTGTTTTTT
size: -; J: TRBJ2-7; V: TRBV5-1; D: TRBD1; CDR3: CASSLGTGSEQYF; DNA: TGCGCCAGCAGCCTAGGGACAGGGAGCGAGCAGTACTTC
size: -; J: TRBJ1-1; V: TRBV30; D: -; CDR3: CAWNRLRPRIEAFF; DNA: TGTGCCTGGAACCGACTGCGGCCACGCATTGAAGCTTTCTTT
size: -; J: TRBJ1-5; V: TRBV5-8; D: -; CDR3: CASSSRASPGNQPQHF; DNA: TGTGCCAGCAGCTCGCGGGCCTCGCCCGGCAATCAGCCCCAGCATTTT
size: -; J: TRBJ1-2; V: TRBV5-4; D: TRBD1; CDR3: CASSGQGGPSSGYTF; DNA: TGTGCCAGCAGCGGACAGGGGGGCCCGAGTAGTGGCTACACCTTC
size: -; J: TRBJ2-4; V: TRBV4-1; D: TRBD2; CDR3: CASSHNSGTSGDIQYF; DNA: TGCGCCAGCAGCCACAATTCCGGGACTAGCGGCGACATTCAGTACTTC
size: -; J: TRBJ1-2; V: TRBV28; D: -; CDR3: CASSSLGGANYGYTF; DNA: TGTGCCAGCAGTTCCCTAGGAGGAGCTAACTATGGCTACACCTTC